This TCR beta chain derives from a study of blood T cell repertoires in COVID-19. The repertoire was sequenced with immunoSEQ multiplex PCR; TCRdb's copy has only in-frame clones and lacks some. The sample has about 250,000 clones, nearly 90% seen once. The V and J ends lost 6 bases and 6 bases, in that order; junction bases with no gene match: 11. This CDR3 has 15 amino acids. CDR1 and CDR2 from the germline V gene are MNHEY and SVGAGI. The clonotype comes from a man in his late teens or twenties with active or convalescent COVID-19. The genes are TRBV6-5 and TRBJ1-2; 9 bases map to TRBD1. The sequencing input was peripheral blood. CDR3 in amino acids: CASRAGTGTGNGYTF. CDR3 nucleotide sequence: TGTGCCAGCAGAGCTGGGACCGGGACAGGGAATGGCTACACCTTC.